This entry lists 21 T cell receptor beta chains sequenced from one sample in a study of blood T cell repertoires in COVID-19. Sequencing was performed with immunoSEQ multiplex PCR; in TCRdb, only in-frame clones are kept and a portion is missing. The table has 250,000 or so clones, 70% to 90% seen once. Sequencing input: PBMCs or T cells enriched from blood (not recorded which). The receptors derive from a woman between 45 and 65 years old who had recovered from COVID-19.

About this clone itself: Other DNA sequences in this specimen translate into the identical CDR3. The chain has TRBV2 and TRBJ1-2; 7 nucleotides align to TRBD1. V was clipped by 6 bases and J by 4 bases; unmatched bases: 5. Germline CDR1 SNHLY, CDR2 FYNNEI. There are 13 residues in the CDR3. The CDR3 reads CASSVDRVYGYTF. The CDR3 nucleotides read TGTGCCAGCAGCGTCGACAGGGTCTATGGCTACACCTTC.

V is TRBV7-6 and J is TRBJ1-2, with 9 bases identical to TRBD1. Germline CDR1 reads SGHVS; CDR2 reads FNYEAQ. The CDR3 has 19 amino acids. The junction had 17 bases not matched to a gene; V was cut back by 3 bases and J by 3 bases. The CDR3 bases are TGTGCCAGCAGCTTGGGGCTGGGACAGGGTTTCTCTCTCGACTATGGCTACACCTTC. Residues: CASSLGLGQGFSLDYGYTF.

The rearrangement uses TRBV6-5 and TRBJ1-4; D gene ambiguous. The CDR3 totals 13 residues. The germline V gene encodes CDR1 MNHEY and CDR2 SVGAGI. The V gene lost 5 bases and the J gene lost 7 bases, with 11 bases spanning the gap. The CDR3 coding sequence is TGTGCCAGCAGTCCCCTGTCGGGTGAAAAACTGTTTTTT. Protein: CASSPLSGEKLFF.

The rearrangement links TRBV4-2 to TRBJ2-7, with a weak D call TRBD2 (5 bases). CDR3 length: 15 residues. Germline V gene data show CDR1 as LGHNA and CDR2 as YNFKEQ. Trimming cost V 0 bases and J 3 bases, with 12 bases left between them. In nucleotides, the CDR3 is TGTGCCAGCAGCCAAGAGCCCAATAGCGTCTACGAGCAGTACTTC. It encodes CASSQEPNSVYEQYF.

The chain couples TRBV13 to TRBJ1-1; D is ambiguous. Trimming pared 2 bases from V and 5 bases from J, leaving 12 bases between. The CDR3 extends over 14 amino acids. Germline V gives CDR1 PRHDT, CDR2 FYEKMQ (reference sequence). CDR3 coding DNA: TGTGCCAGCAGCTTATATCGGGAGAGGACTGAAGCTTTCTTT. It specifies CASSLYRERTEAFF.

The V gene is TRBV6-4, the J gene TRBJ1-1; D unresolved. The CDR3 consists of 15 residues. Trimming removed 4 bases at V and 6 bases at J, with 18 bases between. The germline CDR1 and CDR2 sequences are MRHNA and SNTAGT. The CDR3: CASSVSVSGGAEAFF. CDR3 in DNA: TGTGCCAGCAGTGTTTCGGTCTCGGGAGGAGCTGAAGCTTTCTTT.

In DNA, the CDR3 is TGTGCCAGCAGCCGGACACAGGGTGTGAATCAGCCCCAGCATTTT. Its protein is CASSRTQGVNQPQHF. V gene TRBV28 combines with J gene TRBJ1-5; D possibly corresponds to TRBD1 (6 bases). CDR3 length: 15 amino acids. Deletions cut 6 bases from V and 4 bases from J, with 16 bases between. Germline V CDR1 and CDR2: MDHEN, SYDVKM.

This rearrangement joins TRBV3-1 (or the pseudogene TRBV3-2) to TRBJ2-1; weak D call: TRBD2 (6 bases). The germline CDR1 and CDR2 sequences are LGHDT and YNNKEL (reference sequence). Trimming shortened V by 4 bases and J by 9 bases, and 16 bases separated the two germline ends. This CDR3 is built from 14 residues. CDR3 protein: CASSPPTSLGEQFF. The CDR3 DNA is TGTGCCAGCAGCCCACCCACTAGCTTGGGTGAGCAGTTCTTC.

The chain links TRBV6-4 to TRBJ2-7, with D unclear. This CDR3 is 13 amino acids long. V dropped 4 bases and J dropped 3 bases, with 10 bases sitting between them. CDR1 is MRHNA and CDR2 is SNTAGT in the germline V gene. CDR3 region: CASSVSRGYEQYF. The DNA for the CDR3 is TGTGCCAGCAGTGTTTCCCGCGGCTACGAGCAGTACTTC.

This clone has only a few counts. The chain joins TRBV7-8 to TRBJ2-7, with D perhaps matching TRBD2 (6 bases). The germline V gene encodes CDR1 SGHVS and CDR2 FQNEAQ. V lost 1 base and J lost 6, with 16 bases in between. The CDR3 consists of 15 residues. The CDR3: CASSLGRASVAEQYF. CDR3 in DNA: TGTGCCAGCAGCTTAGGGAGGGCTAGCGTGGCCGAGCAGTACTTC.

This chain uses TRBV2 with TRBJ2-1; weak D call: TRBD2 (6 bases). CDR3 length: 15 residues. Germline assignment: CDR1 SNHLY and CDR2 FYNNEI. V lost 4 bases, J lost 8 bases, and 18 bases lay in between. For the CDR3, the DNA is TGTGCCAGCAGTGGGAAGACTAGAGGTGGGGATGAGCAGTTCTTC. It specifies CASSGKTRGGDEQFF.

V and J are TRBV7-9 and TRBJ2-2; maybe TRBD1 (5 bases). The CDR3 covers 13 residues. V was trimmed by 1 base and J by 6 bases, leaving 6 bases between them. The germline V gene has CDR1 SEHNR and CDR2 FQNEAQ (reference sequence). CDR3 nucleotides: TGTGCCAGCAGCTTAGAGGGGTCCGGGGAGCTGTTTTTT. Translation gives CASSLEGSGELFF.

The gene calls are TRBV18 and TRBJ1-1; 8 bases align to TRBD1. The CDR3 loop spans 14 amino acids. Looked up from germline, CDR1 is KGHSH and CDR2 is LQKENI. Trimming cost V 3 bases and J 4 bases; bases outside gene matches: 4. CDR3 in DNA: TGTGCCAGCTCACCCGGGACAGGACGCACTGAAGCTTTCTTT. Its protein product is CASSPGTGRTEAFF.

This clone was observed a single time. The chain employs TRBV7-9 and TRBJ2-3; D gene unclear. The CDR3 is 13 residues long. V lost 5 bases to trimming and J lost 5 bases, with 11 bases between them. Germline V CDR1 and CDR2: SEHNR, FQNEAQ (reference sequence). In nucleotides, the CDR3 is TGTGCCAGCAGCCTCGAACGGGTAGATACGCAGTATTTT. Translation: CASSLERVDTQYF.

The V call is TRBV2, the J call TRBJ1-4, with 10 positions matching TRBD1. Germline V gene lookup returns CDR1 SNHLY and CDR2 FYNNEI. V was clipped by 4 bases and J by 6 bases; unmatched bases: 2. The CDR3 has 14 residues. The CDR3 nucleotides read TGTGCCAGCAGTGTGGACAGGGGGGATGAAAAACTGTTTTTT. Amino acid sequence: CASSVDRGDEKLFF.

This clone appeared once. The V gene is TRBV19, the J gene TRBJ2-7; D call uncertain. The CDR3 is 13 residues long. Deletions cut 3 bases from V and 4 bases from J, with 10 bases between. Germline CDR1 reads LNHDA; CDR2 reads SQIVND (reference sequence). In DNA, the CDR3 is TGTGCCAGTAGTATGGCTGCTAGGTACGAGCAGTACTTC. As protein: CASSMAARYEQYF.

J is TRBJ2-5 and V is TRBV6-5; TRBD2 matches at 12 bases. Trimming cost V 8 bases and J 6 bases; bases outside gene matches: 7. This CDR3 comprises 14 residues. From germline, CDR1 is MNHEY and CDR2 SVGAGI. CDR3 protein: CASSRTSGMKTQYF. The DNA of the CDR3 is TGTGCCAGCTCTCGGACTAGCGGGATGAAGACCCAGTACTTC.

The chain is built from TRBV29-1 and TRBJ1-5, with a possible D match to TRBD1 (6 bases). This CDR3 region has 12 residues. Germline V gene lookup returns CDR1 SQVTM and CDR2 ANQGSEA. Trimming removed 6 bases at V and 4 bases at J, with 10 bases between. CDR3 region: CSVQGLNQPQHF. The DNA for the CDR3 is TGCAGCGTCCAGGGGTTGAATCAGCCCCAGCATTTT. Full variable domain (missing parts from reference TRBV29-1 and TRBJ1-5): SAVISQKPSRDICQRGTSLTIQCQVDSQVTMMFWYRQQPGQSLTLIATANQGSEATYESGFVIDKFPISRPNLTFSTLTVSNMSPEDSSIYLCSVQGLNQPQHFGDGTRLSIL.

Worth noting for this clone: Other DNA sequences in this sample translate to the same CDR3. This chain joins TRBV5-4 and TRBJ1-3, with TRBD1 as a possible D gene (5 bases). This CDR3 is built from 15 residues. Trimming pared 0 bases from V and 2 bases from J, leaving 9 bases between. From germline, CDR1 is SGHNT and CDR2 YYREEE (reference sequence). The CDR3 DNA sequence: TGTGCCAGCAGCTTGGGGGGGGGAACTGGAAACACCATATATTTT. Translation: CASSLGGGTGNTIYF.

The genes are TRBV28 and TRBJ2-3; D may be TRBD2 (6 bases). V lost 1 base, J lost 0 bases, and 14 bases lay in between. CDR3 size: 17 residues. Germline loops: CDR1 MDHEN, CDR2 SYDVKM. The CDR3 DNA follows: TGTGCCAGCAGTTTATTGATCTTCGGGAGTAGCACAGATACGCAGTATTTT. Residues: CASSLLIFGSSTDTQYF. The whole variable domain, filled in from reference TRBV28 and TRBJ2-3, reads DVKVTQSSRYLVKRTGEKVFLECVQDMDHENMFWYRQDPGLGLRLIYFSYDVKMKEKGDIPEGYSVSREKKERFSLILESASTNQTSMYLCASSLLIFGSSTDTQYFGPGTRLTVL.

This clone came up a few times. The genes are TRBV9 and TRBJ2-1; 7 nucleotides match TRBD2. There are 14 residues in the CDR3. The junction had 4 bases not matched to a gene; V was cut back by 4 bases and J by 3 bases. Germline V lookup: CDR1 SGDLS, CDR2 YYNGEE. The CDR3 sequence is CASSSGTNYNEQFF. The CDR3 DNA sequence: TGTGCCAGCAGCTCCGGGACTAACTACAATGAGCAGTTCTTC.